A selection of T cell receptor beta chains follows, all from one sample in a study of T cell responses to AZD1222 COVID-19 vaccine. TCRdb keeps only in-frame clones here, not all; method: immunoSEQ multiplex PCR. The sample comprises roughly 150,000 clones, 80% to 95% of which are singletons, and roughly 3.3% rests with the top ten. The sample consisted of peripheral blood, taken 28 days after the second AZD1222 dose. The receptor source for this set is an adult who received the AZD1222 COVID-19 vaccine. CDR3s include the opening cysteine and the closing phenylalanine or tryptophan. A D gene is named only where the DNA matches it firmly. A clone size is listed for some rows: how often the clone was seen (once, few, many), or a class if it is expanded.

j_call | clone_size | d_call | v_call | cdr3_length | cdr3_nt | cdr3_aa
TRBJ2-2 | NA | TRBD2 | TRBV28 | 22 | TGTGCCAGCAGCCACCCCCCACCGGGACTAGCGGTCCGTATCGGGAACACCGGGGAGCTGTTTTTT | CASSHPPPGLAVRIGNTGELFF
TRBJ2-1 | NA | NA | TRBV6-5 | 15 | TGTGCCAGCAGCCGAAGGATAGACAGTTACAATGAGCAGTTCTTC | CASSRRIDSYNEQFF
TRBJ2-1 | NA | NA | TRBV20-1 | 10 | TGCAGTGCTAGAGTCAATGAGCAGTTCTTC | CSARVNEQFF
TRBJ1-5 | NA | NA | TRBV7-2 | 13 | TGTGCCAGCAGCTTAACAGGATATCAGCCCCAGCATTTT | CASSLTGYQPQHF
TRBJ1-5 | NA | TRBD1 | TRBV19 | 16 | TGTGCCAGTAGTCCAAAACAGGGGGTTTTGGGTCAGCCCCAGCATTTT | CASSPKQGVLGQPQHF
TRBJ1-5 | once | TRBD1 | TRBV19 | 14 | TGTGCCAGTACTAAGGGACAGGGGGCGAAGCCCCAGCATTTT | CASTKGQGAKPQHF
TRBJ1-4 | NA | TRBD1 | TRBV5-4 | 14 | TGTGCCAGCAGCTCCGGGACAGTTAATGAAAAACTGTTTTTT | CASSSGTVNEKLFF
TRBJ2-7 | NA | TRBD1 | TRBV28 | 15 | TGTGCCAGCAGTTTACGAGGGACAGGGTTCTACGAGCAGTACTTC | CASSLRGTGFYEQYF
TRBJ1-2 | NA | NA | TRBV19 | 16 | TGTGCCAGTAGTAGCCTTTCACGCGCTGACCACTATGGCTACACCTTC | CASSSLSRADHYGYTF
TRBJ2-1 | NA | NA | TRBV1 | 17 | TGCACCAGCAGCCCTCATCGACTAAAGAGCTCCTACAATGAGCAGTTCTTC | CTSSPHRLKSSYNEQFF
TRBJ2-5 | NA | TRBD2 | TRBV28 | 15 | TGTGCCAGCAGCCGCACTAGCGGGAGGTCAGAGACCCAGTACTTC | CASSRTSGRSETQYF
TRBJ2-3 | NA | NA | TRBV7-3 | 14 | TGTGCCAGCAGCTTAGGGGGCCGACTAGCAAAGCCTTATTTT | CASSLGGRLAKPYF
TRBJ1-2 | NA | NA | TRBV25-1 | 14 | TGTGCCAGCAGTGAATACATCTCTAACTATGGCTACACCTTC | CASSEYISNYGYTF
TRBJ1-1 | NA | NA | TRBV7-2 | 14 | TGTGCCAGCAGCTCCCTCCAGGGAATCACTGAAGCTTTCTTT | CASSSLQGITEAFF
TRBJ2-7 | NA | NA | TRBV4-3 | 15 | TGCGCCAGCAGCCAAGATCTTGGCAGGGACTACGAGCAGTACTTC | CASSQDLGRDYEQYF
TRBJ2-7 | NA | NA | TRBV6-6 | 14 | TGTGCCAGCAGCGATGGCGGGACGAATGGGGAGCAGTACTTC | CASSDGGTNGEQYF
TRBJ2-7 | NA | TRBD2 | TRBV6-2/TRBV6-3 | 16 | TGTGCCAGCAGTTACTCGACTTGGGAGGGCCAAGACGAGCAGTACTTC | CASSYSTWEGQDEQYF
TRBJ2-2 | NA | NA | TRBV5-1 | 14 | TGCGCCAGCAGCTTGCTCAGCTGGACCGGGGAGCTGTTTTTT | CASSLLSWTGELFF
TRBJ1-5 | NA | NA | TRBV4-1 | 13 | TGCGCCAGCAGCCAATCCCCGGGGCAGCCCCAGCATTTT | CASSQSPGQPQHF